This is a list of T cell receptor beta chains from one sample in a study of control samples from healthy donors and cancer patients. TCRdb's table, derived via immunoSEQ multiplex PCR, lists solely in-frame clones and lacks some. Here the sample spans about 130,000 clones, approximately 92% being singletons. The sequenced material came from PBMCs. Receptor source: a man older than 75 with head and neck cancer. Both conserved end residues are part of each CDR3. The D gene is left open where the match is weak. Size is stated for part of the rows, as once, few or many counts, or as a class when the clone is expanded.

j_gene: TRBJ2-3
v_gene: TRBV10-3
d_gene: .
len: 13
abundance: .
CDR3nt: TGTGCCATCAAGAAGATCGGCACAGATACGCAGTATTTT
CDR3aa: CAIKKIGTDTQYF

j_gene: TRBJ2-2
v_gene: TRBV29-1
d_gene: .
len: 14
abundance: .
CDR3nt: TGCAGCGCCCGCTTTAGCGCTAACACCGGGGAGCTGTTTTTT
CDR3aa: CSARFSANTGELFF

j_gene: TRBJ1-1
v_gene: TRBV2
d_gene: .
len: 13
abundance: .
CDR3nt: TGTGCCAGCAATAACAGGGAGGACACTGAAGCTTTCTTT
CDR3aa: CASNNREDTEAFF

j_gene: TRBJ1-6
v_gene: TRBV9
d_gene: .
len: 16
abundance: .
CDR3nt: TGTGCCAGCAGCGTAGGCCCTCGAGGAGTCAATTCACCCCTCCACTTT
CDR3aa: CASSVGPRGVNSPLHF

j_gene: TRBJ2-3
v_gene: TRBV19
d_gene: TRBD2
len: 16
abundance: .
CDR3nt: TGTGCCAGTAGTTCCCGTGAGCGGGGCCTGATCAGGGCGCAGTATTTT
CDR3aa: CASSSRERGLIRAQYF

j_gene: TRBJ1-5
v_gene: TRBV24-1
d_gene: .
len: 13
abundance: few
CDR3nt: TGTGCCACCAGTGATGTAGGAAATCAGCCCCAGCATTTT
CDR3aa: CATSDVGNQPQHF

j_gene: TRBJ2-7
v_gene: TRBV11-2
d_gene: .
len: 14
abundance: .
CDR3nt: TGTGCCAGCAGCTCCCTCGTGGGGGGCTACGAGCAGTACTTC
CDR3aa: CASSSLVGGYEQYF

j_gene: TRBJ1-2
v_gene: TRBV29-1
d_gene: .
len: 8
abundance: .
CDR3nt: TGCAGCGTTGGGGGCTACACCTTC
CDR3aa: CSVGGYTF

j_gene: TRBJ2-5
v_gene: TRBV6-2/TRBV6-3
d_gene: .
len: 11
abundance: .
CDR3nt: TGTGCCAGCAGTAGTGCGGAGACTCAGTACTTC
CDR3aa: CASSSAETQYF

j_gene: TRBJ1-1
v_gene: TRBV5-1
d_gene: .
len: 15
abundance: .
CDR3nt: TGCGCCAGCAGCTTGGTGGGGGGGTTGAACACTGAAGCTTTCTTT
CDR3aa: CASSLVGGLNTEAFF

j_gene: TRBJ1-5
v_gene: TRBV4-1
d_gene: .
len: 15
abundance: .
CDR3nt: TGCGCCAGCAGCCTTACCGCGGATAGCAATCAGCCCCAGCATTTT
CDR3aa: CASSLTADSNQPQHF

j_gene: TRBJ1-1
v_gene: TRBV18
d_gene: .
len: 12
abundance: .
CDR3nt: TGTGCCAGCTCACCCCCGAACACTGAAGCTTTCTTT
CDR3aa: CASSPPNTEAFF

j_gene: TRBJ2-1
v_gene: TRBV4-2
d_gene: TRBD2
len: 15
abundance: .
CDR3nt: TGTGCCAGCAGCCGCACCGGGACTAGCGAAAATGAGCAGTTCTTC
CDR3aa: CASSRTGTSENEQFF

j_gene: TRBJ2-6
v_gene: TRBV19
d_gene: .
len: 14
abundance: .
CDR3nt: TGTGCCAGTAGTCTCAACCTAGGGGCCAACGTCCTGACTTTC
CDR3aa: CASSLNLGANVLTF

j_gene: TRBJ2-3
v_gene: TRBV6-5
d_gene: TRBD1
len: 15
abundance: .
CDR3nt: TGTGCCAGCAGACCGGGACAGGGGAGAGCAGATACGCAGTATTTT
CDR3aa: CASRPGQGRADTQYF

j_gene: TRBJ2-7
v_gene: TRBV19
d_gene: .
len: 15
abundance: .
CDR3nt: TGTGCCAGTAGTTCGGGGAGGCAGGGAGCGGGTAAGCAGTACTTC
CDR3aa: CASSSGRQGAGKQYF

j_gene: TRBJ1-3
v_gene: TRBV24-1
d_gene: .
len: 15
abundance: once
CDR3nt: TGTGCCAGCCAGACAGTGGTTGAAAAGGGAAACACCACATATTTT
CDR3aa: CASQTVVEKGNTTYF

j_gene: TRBJ2-2
v_gene: TRBV30
d_gene: .
len: 14
abundance: .
CDR3nt: TGTGCCTGGGGTGTTGGTCCCCTCACCGGGGAGCTGTTTTTT
CDR3aa: CAWGVGPLTGELFF

j_gene: TRBJ2-2
v_gene: TRBV9
d_gene: TRBD1
len: 16
abundance: .
CDR3nt: TGTGCCAGCAGCGTAGGGGCAGGGGGCGGCACCGGGGAGCTGTTTTTT
CDR3aa: CASSVGAGGGTGELFF

j_gene: TRBJ1-2
v_gene: TRBV3-1/TRBV3-2
d_gene: .
len: 17
abundance: .
CDR3nt: TGTGCCAGCAGCCCAGGCATGGGGCTCCCTTTATGGTATGGCTACACCTTC
CDR3aa: CASSPGMGLPLWYGYTF

j_gene: TRBJ1-5
v_gene: TRBV5-1
d_gene: .
len: 13
abundance: .
CDR3nt: TGCGCCAGCAGCTTGGACAGATTGCAGCCCCAGCATTTT
CDR3aa: CASSLDRLQPQHF

j_gene: TRBJ2-1
v_gene: TRBV4-1
d_gene: TRBD2
len: 19
abundance: .
CDR3nt: TGCGCCAGCAGCCAAGTCCCGGGGGGGCAGCAAGTGGGTCGTTTTGAGCAGTTCTTC
CDR3aa: CASSQVPGGQQVGRFEQFF

j_gene: TRBJ1-1
v_gene: TRBV7-8
d_gene: .
len: 14
abundance: .
CDR3nt: TGTGCCAGCAGCCCCCATAGTGGCCCAACTGAAGCTTTCTTT
CDR3aa: CASSPHSGPTEAFF